This TCR beta chain emerged from a study of shared clonotypes between healthy human individuals. Only in-frame clones appear in the TCRdb table, and some are missing; sequencing was by immunoSEQ multiplex PCR. The sample lists about 700,000 clones, about 74% occurring once. This clonotype was obtained from a woman in her twenties or thirties in good health. Material: memory CD4+ T cells sorted from blood. Subset in this sample: CD45RA-negative fraction.

CDR3 sequence: CASSAGLAGVLETQYF. The DNA for the CDR3 is TGCGCCAGCAGCGCTGGTCTAGCGGGAGTTTTAGAGACCCAGTACTTC. V and J are TRBV5-1 and TRBJ2-5; 10 bases agree with TRBD2. Germline CDR1 SGHRS, CDR2 YFSETQ. The junction had 10 bases not matched to a gene; V was cut back by 4 bases and J by 4 bases. The CDR3 runs 16 residues.